The sequence of this TCR beta chain was determined in a study of beta chain features in type 1 diabetes. General study points: Within each of all four CD4+ subsets, Type 1 diabetes patients had TCRB CDR3s that were moderately but significantly shorter.

Germline loops: CDR1 SGHRS, CDR2 YFSETQ. Trimming left V 0 bases short and J 9 bases short, with 10 bases between. The CDR3 sequence is 13 residues long. The isolated RNA, all of it, was reverse transcribed, so expressed TCRB transcripts were what got sequenced. Measured with immunoSEQ multiplex PCR; TCRdb has only the in-frame clones, and not every one. The sample has a few hundred thousand clones; around 16% are singletons. A few counts support this clone. What it recognizes is unknown. The sequencing sample was made of naive CD4+ T cells from blood. The TCR originated in a man in his thirties or forties with type 1 diabetes. The chain is built from TRBV5-1 and TRBJ2-1; D unclear. The CDR3 is CASSLVAGSEQFF. The DNA for the CDR3 is TGCGCCAGCAGCTTGGTTGCCGGCAGTGAGCAGTTCTTC.